The clone carrying this TCR beta chain was recorded only once. The data belong to a study of shared T cell receptors in the human thymus. Profiled with immunoSEQ multiplex PCR; TCRdb holds only in-frame clones, not every one. The sample lists about 730,000 clones; around 85% were seen once. The CDR3 loop spans 14 amino acids. Germline V gene sequence: CDR1 GTSNPN, CDR2 SVGIG (reference sequence). V lost 4 bases and J 0 bases, leaving 13 bases between the germline ends. This sample also appeared in a second study, on human thymus T cells. In that study: Finnish infants who were healthy and having corrective surgery for congenital heart defects made up the donors. Resections from corrective heart surgery provided thymus tissue. Biased V and J segment usage appeared in thymus and peripheral blood. Reports from related research described highly overlapping thymic repertoires among unrelated individuals.

The V call is TRBV30, the J call TRBJ2-7, with D tentatively TRBD1 (6 bases). The sequenced material came from thymocytes. The sequence came from a girl less than two years old with a congenital heart defect. In DNA, the CDR3 is TGTGCCTGGACCCACAGGGAACCCTCCTACGAGCAGTACTTC. Its protein is CAWTHREPSYEQYF.